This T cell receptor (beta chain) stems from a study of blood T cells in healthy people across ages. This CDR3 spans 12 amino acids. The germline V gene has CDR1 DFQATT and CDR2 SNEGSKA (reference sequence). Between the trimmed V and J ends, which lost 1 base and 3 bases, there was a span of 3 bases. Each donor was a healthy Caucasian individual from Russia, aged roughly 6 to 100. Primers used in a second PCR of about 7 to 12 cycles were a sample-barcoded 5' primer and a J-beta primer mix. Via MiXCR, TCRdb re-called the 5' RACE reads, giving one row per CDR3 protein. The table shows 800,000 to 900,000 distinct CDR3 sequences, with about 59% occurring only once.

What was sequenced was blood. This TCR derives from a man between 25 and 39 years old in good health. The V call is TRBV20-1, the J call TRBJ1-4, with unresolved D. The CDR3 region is CSARGSNEKLFF. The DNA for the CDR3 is TGCAGTGCTAGAGGTTCTAATGAAAAACTGTTTTTT.